This T cell receptor beta chain was identified in a study of blood T cell repertoires in COVID-19. At the level of the study: Material from acute and convalescent COVID-19 was sourced from the United States, Italy and Spain. Sample material is recorded as cDNA or gDNA derived from T cells, B-cell-depleted T cells, or PBMCs.

Participant-given clinical history determined each cohort assignment. In the original workflow: Counts of nucleated cells, estimated from reference gene primer amplification, were obtained. Assay used: immunoSEQ multiplex PCR; TCRdb lists only in-frame clones, some missing. Clone size and the V and J calls come from that table; the DNA yielded D and trimming. The profile shows around 330,000 clones, roughly 89% of them singletons. Sequencing was done on a sample of PBMCs or T cells enriched from blood (not recorded which). This clonotype was sampled from a man between 60 and 75 years old who had recovered from COVID-19.

DNA of the CDR3: TGCAGTGCTAGTGGTACTTCCTTGGATACGCAGTATTTT. The encoded protein is CSASGTSLDTQYF. The genes are TRBV20-1 and TRBJ2-3, with D uncertain. This CDR3 is built from 13 residues. CDR1 and CDR2 (germline): DFQATT, SNEGSKA (reference sequence). Trimming shortened V by 3 bases and J by 6 bases, and 13 bases separated the two germline ends.